A selection of T cell receptor beta chains follows, all from one sample in a study of shared clonotypes between healthy human individuals. Clones were sequenced by immunoSEQ multiplex PCR, and TCRdb holds only the in-frame ones, with some missing. Among millions of clones listed, 80% to 95% were seen once. Sequencing was done on a sample of naive CD4+ T cells from PBMCs. These receptors originate from a young man in good health. Some clones in this sample may be carry-over from other donors' samples. Each CDR3 is given with its conserved first and last residue. The order of the fields is clone size, V gene, J gene, D gene, CDR3 protein, CDR3 DNA. D genes are given only for firm matches. Clone size is not always given. Where it is, it says once, few, many or a class for expanded clones.

>-|TRBV6-5|TRBJ1-6|-
CASSLNRARSPLHF
TGTGCCAGCAGTCTAAACAGGGCACGCTCACCCCTCCACTTT
>-|TRBV28|TRBJ1-2|TRBD1
CASSFRGAAVSNGYTF
TGTGCCAGCAGTTTCAGGGGGGCAGCCGTATCTAATGGCTACACCTTC
>-|TRBV6-6|TRBJ1-4|TRBD1
CASRQTGARGEKLFF
TGTGCCAGCAGGCAAACAGGGGCGCGAGGTGAAAAACTGTTTTTT
>-|TRBV19|TRBJ1-2|TRBD1
CASSLTRTGDYGYTF
TGTGCCAGTAGCCTAACCCGGACAGGGGATTATGGCTACACCTTC
>few|TRBV18|TRBJ1-1|-
CASSPAGGYTEAFF
TGTGCCAGCTCACCAGCGGGTGGGTACACTGAAGCTTTCTTT
>-|TRBV15|TRBJ2-3|TRBD1
CATSRDRDRGLDTQYF
TGTGCCACCAGCAGAGACCGGGACAGGGGTTTAGATACGCAGTATTTT
>once|TRBV6-1|TRBJ1-5|TRBD1
CASSVGQWGNQPQHF
TGTGCCAGCAGCGTGGGACAGTGGGGCAATCAGCCCCAGCATTTT
>-|TRBV5-1|TRBJ2-5|TRBD2
CASSLVGLTKETQYF
TGCGCCAGCAGCTTGGTGGGACTAACAAAAGAGACCCAGTACTTC
>-|TRBV19|TRBJ2-7|-
CASSPPGAGAEGQYF
TGTGCCAGTAGTCCCCCGGGGGCGGGGGCGGAGGGGCAGTACTTC
>once|TRBV29-1|TRBJ2-1|-
CSARRAIRFVDEQFF
TGCAGCGCCCGAAGGGCCATTCGCTTCGTCGATGAGCAGTTCTTC
>-|TRBV18|TRBJ2-5|TRBD1
CASSPGQELLDSETQYF
TGTGCCAGCTCACCGGGACAGGAGTTATTGGATTCCGAGACCCAGTACTTC
>-|TRBV5-4|TRBJ2-2|TRBD1
CASSGAGGANTGELFF
TGTGCCAGCAGCGGCGCAGGGGGCGCGAACACCGGGGAGCTGTTTTTT
>-|TRBV11-2|TRBJ2-3|TRBD2
CASSSAPGGRDLGTQYF
TGTGCCAGCAGCTCAGCCCCGGGCGGGAGGGACCTCGGGACGCAGTATTTT
>-|TRBV4-2|TRBJ2-7|TRBD2
CASSQETTSGKYEQYF
TGTGCCAGCAGCCAAGAAACGACTAGCGGGAAATACGAGCAGTACTTC